This T cell receptor (beta chain) originates from a study of cytomegalovirus exposure and HLA in healthy donors (dated by TCRdb to between 2016 and 2019). The study in broad terms: An earlier analysis of several hundred of the donors reported 276 Gb of sequence data and 117 million unique TCR beta sequences obtained from about 180 million T cells. In a later analysis, previously published TCR beta repertoires from 670 or so donors were re-analyzed and high-resolution HLA genotyping was added so that TCR occurrence patterns could be studied. The study was designed to test whether signatures of past pathogen exposure could be identified by cataloging public T cell receptors. Roughly five DR-DQ haplotypes were handled as single units for association and clustering, since linkage in the cohort was strong. The genetic ancestry cluster associated with self-reported Caucasian donors included over 80% of the roughly 400 genotyped donors. A separate validation cohort of approximately 130 different subjects was used in addition to the roughly 620-subject first cohort. An earlier analysis of around 640 of the donors used high-throughput TCR beta sequencing to judge whether each TCR beta V gene segment behaved as functional or pseudogenic. Class I and class II HLA loci were covered by the typing at four-digit resolution. An early release that covered about 600 HLA-typed donors contained about 300 gigabases of sequencing data and tens of millions of unique TCR sequences. A later genetic analysis took genome-wide SNP genotypes for about three fifths of the 666 donors and used that subset as a discovery cohort. On average, 235,054 unique TCR beta nucleotide sequences were sequenced per donor among 398 genotyped donors of the cohort, with roughly 18% of those sequences being non-productive. The study used immunosequencing to profile the T cell repertoires of approximately 630 subjects and linked those repertoires to cytomegalovirus serostatus. The later analysis used no new phenotypic data to find candidate immune exposures, relying instead on TCR beta sequences and their occurrence across donors. All discovery cohort repertoires had been generated on a single sequencing platform. High-throughput TCR immunosequencing, statistical association of individual TCRs with disease status, and machine learning were combined to predict cytomegalovirus infection status. The number of donors typed differed by locus, with about 629-630 for A, B, C, DRB1 and DQB1, over 500 for DQA1, about 610 for DPA1, and approximately 470 for DPB1. Donor age, sex, ethnicity and CMV serostatus were compiled alongside the repertoire data. Paper-wide results and their limitations: Across donors, most TCR sequences were observed very rarely, whereas some public TCRs were present in many individuals. Correlated functional status among segregating V segments might reflect linkage disequilibrium, but an unknown experimental factor could not be ruled out. Because counts were too low, about 15 rarely observed V segments, including chromosome 9 orphons, were left out of the earlier analysis of 587 of the donors. In a later analysis, most CMV-associated TCR beta chains were found to appear HLA-restricted, with HLA associations seemingly driven largely by CMV exposure. A cluster of highly shared sequence variants was judged likely to be a technical artifact of the sequencing pipeline. A later analysis found that TCR association rates varied across HLA loci, with DRB1 alleles showing the most associated TCRs and HLA-C alleles the fewest. For the cohort, immune exposure information was limited to CMV serostatus. Three of the identified cytomegalovirus-associated TCR beta chains were confirmed in vitro to be specific for cytomegalovirus antigens. Specific HLA alleles were associated with roughly 16,000 TCR beta sequences at a false discovery rate of 0.05 in a later analysis. Assigning TCR associations to individual alleles was difficult when HLA alleles, especially DR and DQ, strongly co-occurred. Because some donors lacked HLA typing at each locus, the association tests relied only on the typed subset. According to the authors, the approach could potentially be generalized to other disease states and immunological phenotypes. Several of the top co-occurrence clusters appeared to be linked to parvovirus B19, influenza, CMV and Epstein-Barr virus, according to a later analysis. A total of fewer than 200 TCR beta chains were listed by the study as associated with cytomegalovirus. Only TCR beta chains were sequenced in this cohort, and the absence of alpha or paired-chain data limited detectable features. Roughly uniform sequencing depth across donors was assumed in presence/absence analyses, although this assumption may not hold. In both the original and validation cohorts, the classifier was reported to diagnose cytomegalovirus status with high specificity and sensitivity. In a later analysis, HLA-associated TCR beta chains were found to be more clonally expanded and to have lower generation probabilities than equally common non-associated chains. A further reported finding was that TCR beta sequences accurately predicted the HLA-A and HLA-B alleles for most subjects in the first cohort. An association between a missense DCLRE1C variant and V-gene and J-gene trimming of TCR beta chains was found in a later genetic analysis and replicated in an independent cohort. The 87-base-pair reads could not distinguish some IMGT-functional V segments, including TRBV6-2 and TRBV6-3, so those segments were excluded. Broadly in line with IMGT annotations, most TCR beta V segments showed up in productive rearrangements about 87% or about 30% of the time in an earlier analysis of under 700 of the donors. According to a later genetic analysis, donors in an Asian-associated ancestry cluster had fewer N-insertions in productive TCRs than the approximately 630-donor mean.

Turning to this clone: This clone's antigen is unknown.

The CDR3 runs 17 amino acids, cysteine and phenylalanine included. Only CDR3 DNA is held: 51 bases, read in frame from base 1. CDR1 MDHEN and CDR2 SYDVKM are derived from the germline V gene. Germline trimming: 6 bases from V, 2 bases from J; junction bases outside gene matches: 11. The cohort consisted of 666 healthy bone marrow donors. At the time of sampling, every cohort member was nominally healthy, though immune exposures that went unrecorded were likely present. The donor was CMV seronegative and was included in the group of 352 seronegative cohort members. Every donor gave a peripheral blood sample, and the peripheral blood mononuclear cells from that sample were used for TCR beta sequencing. Genomic DNA extraction from the blood cell samples was performed with the Qiagen DNeasy Blood Extraction Kit. Libraries were built with the immunoSEQ multiplex PCR assay. For the multiplex PCR, a mixture combining 60 forward primers for TCR Vbeta segments and 13 reverse primers for TCR Jbeta segments was used. The CDR3 region of rearranged TCR beta genes was amplified from genomic DNA with a multiplex PCR assay. Amplified TCR beta libraries were sequenced as 87-base-pair reads on the Illumina HiSeq System. As for the authors' bioinformatics: In a later analysis, some 80 million unique TCR beta chains were counted across the approximately 640 repertoires, and roughly 11 million of these chains were shared by at least two donors. Raw reads were error-corrected and collapsed into unique sequences by a nearest-neighbor algorithm in which closely related sequences were merged to remove PCR and sequencing errors. V, D and J gene segments were assigned by aligning CDR3 sequences to IMGT reference sequences. For a sequence to be retained, a match of at least six nucleotides was required to both a V gene segment and a J gene segment. A rearrangement counted as productive if the CDR3 had no stop codons and remained in frame with V and J, and every other rearrangement counted as non-productive. Following IMGT convention, CDR3 was defined as the stretch from the second conserved V-encoded cysteine up to the conserved J-encoded phenylalanine. The earlier analysis of about 560 of the donors excluded any sequence lacking an unambiguous match to a single V gene segment. In an earlier analysis of some 590 of the donors, a V segment was called functional when productive rearrangements were above 56.7%, and segregating when the standard deviation between donors exceeded 5%. To diagnose cytomegalovirus status from the catalog of TCR beta chain sequences, a statistical classification framework was built. V and J gene assignment, in a later analysis, came from comparing TCR nucleotide sequences with IMGT/GENE-DB human TR gene sequences. In a later analysis, CDR3 sequences and most-parsimonious VDJ recombination scenarios were assigned using the TCRdist pipeline. A later analysis defined each TCR beta chain by its CDR3 amino acid sequence plus V-gene family, and excluded reads lacking a unique V-gene family. As a way to deal with suspected cross-contamination and a sequencing artifact, a later analysis dropped hundreds of nucleotide sequences that were highly shared and had low generation probability. In a later analysis, a clonal expansion index was calculated for each public chain from normalized within-repertoire ranks of inferred template counts. A later analysis computed generation probabilities with a VDJ recombination model fitted to out-of-frame rearrangements, and checked the results against IGoR. In a later analysis, hypergeometric tests were used to score TCR-TCR, TCR-HLA and TCR-CMV co-occurrence, with a repertoire-size bias correction applied to TCR pairs. A later analysis estimated false discovery rates by permuting HLA or CMV assignments 20 times. In a later analysis, co-occurring TCRs were grouped using DBSCAN, with TCRdist sequence similarity added in when clustering inside HLA-allele-positive subsets. For co-occurrence clustering, repertoires with fewer than 30,000 or more than 120,000 public chains were excluded, along with a handful of repertoires with anomalous nucleotide sharing. TCRdb retrieved this table from immuneACCESS and kept in-frame rearrangements only. Not all clones are present; in checked studies, unresolved V genes account for under half, and no reason is known for the remainder. V, J and clone size were drawn from that table, and D and trimming were deduced from the DNA. The sample's clone listing holds about 160,000 clones. In total, the top ten clones hold roughly 2% of the sample.

The sequenced material came from PBMCs. The chain was built from TRBV28 and TRBJ2-3; TRBD2 agrees with 10 junctional bases. The TCR comes from a man between 25 and 39 years old in good health and CMV-seronegative. The CDR3: CASSPIRLAGATDTQYF. The DNA sequence is TGTGCCAGCAGCCCGATTCGGCTAGCGGGAGCCACAGATACGCAGTATTTT.